What follows are 32 T cell receptor beta chains derived from one specimen sequenced in a study of blood T cell repertoires in COVID-19. Clones were sequenced by immunoSEQ multiplex PCR, and TCRdb holds only the in-frame ones, with some missing. The sample has about 60,000 clones, roughly four fifths seen once; the top ten hold under 8.5%. The sequencing sample was made of peripheral blood. These receptors were collected from a woman older than 75 with acute or convalescent COVID-19.

The V gene is TRBV28, the J gene TRBJ2-7; a weak D match, TRBD1 (5 bases). The CDR3 covers 13 residues. Trimming shortened V by 6 bases and J by 6 bases, and 15 bases separated the two germline ends. The germline V gene encodes CDR1 MDHEN and CDR2 SYDVKM. This CDR3 reads CASSPTRRAEQYF. For the CDR3, the DNA is TGTGCCAGCAGCCCCACGCGCAGGGCCGAGCAGTACTTC.

This chain connects TRBV7-2 to TRBJ2-7; possible D gene TRBD2, 6 bases. V shed 5 bases and J shed 3 bases, with 8 bases lying between them. CDR1 SGHTA and CDR2 FQGNSA come from the germline V gene. The CDR3 spans 12 residues. The CDR3 loop is CASSGAGYEQYF. The CDR3 coding sequence is TGTGCCAGCAGCGGAGCGGGCTACGAGCAGTACTTC.

The chain is built from TRBV6-6 and TRBJ1-3; a possible D gene is TRBD1 (6 bases). With 6 bases removed from V and 4 bases from J, the gap between germline ends came to 13 bases. This CDR3 region has 14 residues. Germline V lookup: CDR1 MNHNY, CDR2 SVGAGI (reference sequence). The CDR3 sequence: CASSSGTRGNTIYF. CDR3 bases: TGTGCCAGCAGCTCCGGGACACGCGGAAACACCATATATTTT.

This clone was seen just once. V gene TRBV25-1 combines with J gene TRBJ2-7; 10 positions agree with TRBD2. Per germline, CDR1 MGHDK and CDR2 SYGVNS. Trimming removed 6 bases from V and 2 bases from J; junction bases left unmatched: 4. The CDR3 spans 14 residues. Here the CDR3 DNA reads TGTGCCAGCAGACCGGGACTAGCGACCTACGAGCAGTACTTC. This gives the protein CASRPGLATYEQYF.

The chain uses TRBV4-1 and TRBJ2-2; possibly TRBD1 for D (5 bases). Germline V lookup: CDR1 MGHRA, CDR2 YSYEKL. This CDR3 contains 15 residues. Trimming cost V 0 bases and J 6 bases, with 11 bases left between them. CDR3 region: CASSQEAGWSGELFF. The CDR3 DNA reads as TGCGCCAGCAGCCAAGAGGCAGGGTGGTCCGGGGAGCTGTTTTTT.

J is TRBJ1-5 and V is TRBV2, with D possibly TRBD1 on 6 matching bases. Germline assignment: CDR1 SNHLY and CDR2 FYNNEI. V was pared by 4 bases and J by 7 bases, with 14 bases between. The CDR3 runs 14 residues. As DNA, the CDR3 is TGTGCCAGCAGTGCAGAGGGGGAAGGGCAGCCCCAGCATTTT. Amino acid sequence: CASSAEGEGQPQHF.

Only one count was recorded for this clone. This chain connects TRBV12-3 or TRBV12-4 to TRBJ2-3; D gene ambiguous. The CDR3 has 12 amino acids. With 1 base removed from V and 7 bases from J, the gap between germline ends came to 6 bases. CDR3 region: CASSLGANTQYF. The CDR3 nucleotides read TGTGCCAGCAGTTTAGGTGCTAATACGCAGTATTTT.

The V call is TRBV2, the J call TRBJ2-3; D perhaps matches TRBD1 (5 bases). V was shortened by 6 bases and J by 2 bases, with 12 bases between the two germline ends. Germline V gene lookup returns CDR1 SNHLY and CDR2 FYNNEI. This CDR3 has 14 amino acids. The CDR3 DNA is TGTGCCAGCAGACCTCGACAGTACACAGATACGCAGTATTTT. It encodes CASRPRQYTDTQYF. The whole variable domain, remainder taken from reference TRBV2 and TRBJ2-3, is EPEVTQTPSHQVTQMGQEVILRCVPISNHLYFYWYRQILGQKVEFLVSFYNNEISEKSEIFDDQFSVERPDGSNFTLKIRSTKLEDSAMYFCASRPRQYTDTQYFGPGTRLTVL.

This clone was seen more than once but under ten times. This rearrangement joins TRBV2 to TRBJ1-6; 10 nucleotides line up with TRBD1. V lost 2 bases to trimming and J lost 10 bases; unmatched junction nucleotides: 5. Germline V lookup: CDR1 SNHLY, CDR2 FYNNEI. The CDR3 contains 15 residues. The CDR3 nucleotides are TGTGCCAGCAGTGAATTGGACAGGGGGGCGTCACCCCTCCACTTT. It translates to CASSELDRGASPLHF.

The genes are TRBV28 and TRBJ1-2; 10 nucleotides line up with TRBD1. This CDR3 is built from 16 residues. V dropped 6 bases and J dropped 3; count of bases not matched to a gene: 10. Germline lookup yields CDR1 MDHEN and CDR2 SYDVKM. CDR3 amino acids: CASRAWTGGLYYGYTF. In DNA form, the CDR3 reads TGTGCCAGCAGGGCCTGGACAGGGGGTCTTTACTATGGCTACACCTTC.

V usage is TRBV27 and J usage is TRBJ1-2, with TRBD1 identical over 10 bases. The J segment lost 6 bases and the V segment lost 6 bases, leaving 13 bases of the junction unmatched. The CDR3 covers 16 residues. Germline-derived CDR1 and CDR2 are MNHEY and SMNVEV (reference sequence). Here the CDR3 reads CASRGSGTGELHGYTF. CDR3 bases: TGTGCCAGCAGGGGGTCCGGGACAGGGGAGCTCCATGGCTACACCTTC.

V and J are TRBV4-2 and TRBJ2-1; the match to TRBD2 covers 10 bases. The germline V gene encodes CDR1 LGHNA and CDR2 YNFKEQ. The V segment lost 0 bases and the J segment 4 bases; nucleotides outside the gene matches: 3. This CDR3 region has 16 residues. The CDR3 is CASSQDTSGVYNEQFF. In DNA, the CDR3 is TGTGCCAGCAGCCAAGATACTAGCGGGGTATACAATGAGCAGTTCTTC.

The DNA for the CDR3 is TGTGCCAGCAGCCTATGGGTTAGCGGGGGGGCTAGCACAGATACGCAGTATTTT. Translating gives CASSLWVSGGASTDTQYF. This rearrangement joins TRBV3-1 (or the pseudogene TRBV3-2) to TRBJ2-3, with 11 bases fitting TRBD2. CDR1 LGHDT and CDR2 YNNKEL come from the germline V gene (reference sequence). The CDR3 runs to 18 residues. V shed 4 bases and J 0 bases; nucleotides not matched to a gene: 9.

The rearrangement joins TRBV15 to TRBJ2-1; D is possibly TRBD1 (5 bases). This CDR3 region has 16 residues. The V gene lost 5 bases and the J gene lost 2 bases, with 16 bases spanning the gap. The V gene's germline CDR1 is LNHNV and CDR2 YYDKDF (reference sequence). The CDR3 coding sequence is TGTGCCACCAGCCGAACCAGGGCGGAAGCCTACAATGAGCAGTTCTTC. Translated, it gives CATSRTRAEAYNEQFF.

This sequence joins TRBV9 and TRBJ2-7; maybe TRBD2 (6 bases). CDR3 size: 13 residues. Germline CDR1 and CDR2: SGDLS and YYNGEE. The V end lost 4 bases, the J end lost 4 bases, and 12 bases lay between the germline ends. CDR3 protein: CASSSGLGYEQYF. CDR3 DNA: TGTGCCAGCAGCTCGGGACTGGGATACGAGCAGTACTTC.

The chain combines TRBV5-6 with TRBJ2-5; TRBD1 matches 11 bases. The V gene end was trimmed by 3 bases and the J gene end by 5 bases; junction bases not matched to a gene: 3. Germline CDR1 and CDR2: SGHDT and YYEEEE. The CDR3 runs to 14 residues. CDR3 nucleotides: TGTGCCAGCAGCTGGGGGACAGGGGGTGAGACCCAGTACTTC. Translating gives CASSWGTGGETQYF.

In its sample, this clone was seen a few times. The chain carries TRBV11-2 and TRBJ2-1; maybe TRBD1 (7 bases). This CDR3 is built from 16 residues. Trimming left V 2 bases short and J 13 bases short, with 24 bases between. CDR1 and CDR2 (germline): SGHAT, FQNNGV. CDR3 DNA: TGTGCCAGCAGCTTATTTTCAGGGGGGACAGTCGGCCGCCAGTTCTTC. Residues: CASSLFSGGTVGRQFF.

The rearrangement links TRBV12-3 or TRBV12-4 to TRBJ2-7; 9 positions match TRBD1. With V trimmed by 6 bases and J by 5 bases, 5 bases remained unmatched. This CDR3 comprises 13 residues. CDR3 residues: CASSVGTGNEQYF. The CDR3 DNA reads TGTGCCAGCAGCGTCGGGACAGGGAACGAGCAGTACTTC.

This clone has just a few counts. The gene calls are TRBV29-1 and TRBJ2-3; tentatively, D is TRBD2 (5 bases). CDR3 length equals 15 residues. Germline V gene sequence: CDR1 SQVTM, CDR2 ANQGSEA. Trimming shortened V by 1 base and J by 2 bases, and 13 bases separated the two germline ends. CDR3 in amino acids: CSVEVDGELTDTQYF. The CDR3 region has the DNA TGCAGCGTTGAAGTTGACGGGGAACTCACAGATACGCAGTATTTT.

The genes are TRBV18 and TRBJ1-5; tentative D call: TRBD1 (5 bases). Germline values: CDR1 KGHSH, CDR2 LQKENI. Between the trimmed V and J ends, which lost 2 bases and 4 bases, there was a span of 15 bases. The CDR3 extends over 16 amino acids. CDR3 region: CASSPASAGSNQPQHF. As DNA, the CDR3 is TGTGCCAGCTCACCAGCCTCCGCAGGGTCGAATCAGCCCCAGCATTTT.

V is TRBV19 and J is TRBJ2-1, with 9 bases fitting TRBD2. The CDR3 is made up of 14 amino acids. J was trimmed by 7 bases and V by 6 bases; bases with no gene match: 7. Per the germline V gene, CDR1 is LNHDA and CDR2 is SQIVND (reference sequence). CDR3 region: CASRTSGQGNEQFF. The CDR3 DNA reads TGTGCCAGTAGAACTAGCGGGCAGGGGAATGAGCAGTTCTTC.

The gene calls are TRBV24-1 and TRBJ2-3, with 16 bases aligning to TRBD2. CDR1 and CDR2 (germline): KGHDR, SFDVKD. CDR3 length: 17 residues. With 3 bases clipped from V and 4 bases from J, the junction kept 3 bases outside the gene matches. The CDR3 sequence: CATSDIGTSGGADTQYF. CDR3 DNA sequence: TGTGCCACCAGTGATATTGGGACTAGCGGGGGGGCAGATACGCAGTATTTT.

The V and J genes are TRBV5-4 and TRBJ2-1; D is perhaps TRBD2 (6 bases). V was pared by 7 bases and J by 5 bases, with 16 bases between. This CDR3 is built from 14 residues. CDR1 is SGHNT, CDR2 YYREEE, per germline (reference sequence). The CDR3 reads CASRREPTDNEQFF. As DNA, the CDR3 is TGTGCCAGCCGCCGGGAGCCTACAGACAATGAGCAGTTCTTC. Together with reference TRBV5-4 and TRBJ2-1, the CDR3 gives the full variable domain: ETGVTQSPTHLIKTRGQQVTLRCSSQSGHNTVSWYQQALGQGPQFIFQYYREEENGRGNFPPRFSGLQFPNYSSELNVNALELDDSALYLCASRREPTDNEQFFGPGTRLTVL.

This clone was found once. This chain connects TRBV5-6 to TRBJ2-1; 10 nucleotides agree with TRBD2. CDR1 is SGHDT and CDR2 is YYEEEE in the germline V gene. This CDR3 contains 16 residues. After removal of 4 bases from V and 4 bases from J, the junction contained 8 bases not matched to a gene. The CDR3 here is CASSHFSGGRYNEQFF. CDR3 nucleotides: TGTGCCAGCAGCCATTTTAGCGGGGGGCGGTACAATGAGCAGTTCTTC.

J is TRBJ1-1 and V is TRBV7-3; no definite D call. Trimming pared 2 bases from V and 11 bases from J, leaving 15 bases between. Germline CDR1 reads SGHTA; CDR2 reads FQGTGA. The CDR3 runs 13 residues. CDR3 coding DNA: TGTGCCAGCAGCTTAGGAGGAAATTCCGCCGCTTTCTTT. It specifies CASSLGGNSAAFF.

This clone was seen a few times. The chain couples TRBV7-9 to TRBJ2-2; weak D call: TRBD2 (7 bases). The germline gives CDR1 SEHNR, CDR2 FQNEAQ (reference sequence). Trimming took off 0 bases at V and 4 bases at J, with 9 bases between the two ends. The CDR3 runs 15 residues. The CDR3, as DNA: TGTGCCAGCAGCTTAGCCGGGGGGCCCACCGGGGAGCTGTTTTTT. It yields the protein CASSLAGGPTGELFF.

The chain links TRBV7-2 to TRBJ2-3; D is perhaps TRBD2 (6 bases). CDR1 SGHTA and CDR2 FQGNSA come from the germline V gene. The ends were cut back, 3 bases at V and 1 base at J, with 8 bases in the middle. This CDR3 has 14 amino acids. The CDR3 reads CASSLDYGTDTQYF. CDR3 in DNA: TGTGCCAGCAGCTTGGACTACGGCACAGATACGCAGTATTTT.

The table lists this clone with a count of one. V usage is TRBV6-5 and J usage is TRBJ1-2, with 9 bases aligning to TRBD1. Trimming at V came to 6 bases and at J to 5 bases, leaving 7 bases not matched to a gene. Germline values: CDR1 MNHEY, CDR2 SVGAGI. CDR3 length equals 14 residues. The chain's CDR3 is CASRAGTGNYGYTF. DNA of the CDR3: TGTGCCAGCAGGGCCGGGACAGGGAATTATGGCTACACCTTC.

CDR3 bases: TGTGCCAGTAGATTGGGGACAGGGGGCTCCGATGAGCAGTTCTTC. Translating it yields CASRLGTGGSDEQFF. The chain carries TRBV19 and TRBJ2-1; 12 nucleotides match TRBD1. Losses at the gene ends were 6 bases for V and 8 bases for J; bases not matched to a gene: 8. Germline assignment: CDR1 LNHDA and CDR2 SQIVND (reference sequence). The CDR3 loop spans 15 amino acids.

This clone came up a few times. The CDR3 loop is CASSPTQREQYF. CDR3 bases: TGTGCCAGCAGCCCTACCCAGCGCGAGCAGTACTTC. This rearrangement joins TRBV7-8 to TRBJ2-7; D is undetermined. The CDR3 extends over 12 amino acids. Germline V gene lookup returns CDR1 SGHVS and CDR2 FQNEAQ. V was shortened by 5 bases and J by 6 bases, with 11 bases between the two germline ends.

The table lists this clone with a count of one. The chain uses TRBV9 and TRBJ2-1, with D possibly being TRBD2 (5 bases). The CDR3 spans 13 residues. V dropped 1 base and J dropped 4 bases, with 6 bases sitting between them. Germline CDR1 and CDR2: SGDLS and YYNGEE. CDR3 loop: CASSVRTYNEQFF. The DNA for the CDR3 is TGTGCCAGCAGCGTAAGGACTTACAATGAGCAGTTCTTC. Full variable domain (outside the CDR3, taken from reference TRBV9 and TRBJ2-1): DSGVTQTPKHLITATGQRVTLRCSPRSGDLSVYWYQQSLDQGLQFLIQYYNGEERAKGNILERFSAQQFPDLHSELNLSSLELGDSALYFCASSVRTYNEQFFGPGTRLTVL.

The chain links TRBV28 to TRBJ1-6; D remains unclear. V was clipped by 1 base and J by 7 bases, with 8 bases between them. The CDR3 is 14 amino acids. Germline values: CDR1 MDHEN, CDR2 SYDVKM. In DNA form, the CDR3 reads TGTGCCAGCAGTTTATCCGACGGGAATTCACCCCTCCACTTT. It encodes CASSLSDGNSPLHF.